The T cell receptor beta chain under discussion was sequenced for a study of OX40 agonist ivuxolimab in advanced cancers. Overall study context: Each dose-escalation patient presented with hepatocellular carcinoma, melanoma, renal cell or head and neck cancer. Study outcomes and limitations: Certain nonresponding patients likewise had low normalized T-cell clonal expansion.

Notes on this clone: The antigen remains undetermined.

Drawing of blood for sampling happened at baseline, at cycle 4 day 1, and at cycle 7 day 1. The repertoire was sequenced with immunoSEQ multiplex PCR; TCRdb's copy has only in-frame clones and lacks some. The table lists around 30,000 clones, 65% to 75% of them singletons. Germline CDR1 is KGHSH and CDR2 is LQKENI. V was trimmed by 2 bases and J by 0 bases, leaving 4 bases between them. The CDR3 consists of 14 residues. Source: CD4+ or CD8+ T cells sorted from blood, taken in a trial of the OX40 agonist ivuxolimab. The chain has TRBV18 and TRBJ2-2; D remains unclear. The clonotype was recovered from an adult with an advanced solid tumor such as melanoma, head and neck, liver or kidney cancer. The CDR3 spells CASSPTANTGELFF. The CDR3 coding sequence is TGTGCCAGCTCACCAACAGCGAACACCGGGGAGCTGTTTTTT.